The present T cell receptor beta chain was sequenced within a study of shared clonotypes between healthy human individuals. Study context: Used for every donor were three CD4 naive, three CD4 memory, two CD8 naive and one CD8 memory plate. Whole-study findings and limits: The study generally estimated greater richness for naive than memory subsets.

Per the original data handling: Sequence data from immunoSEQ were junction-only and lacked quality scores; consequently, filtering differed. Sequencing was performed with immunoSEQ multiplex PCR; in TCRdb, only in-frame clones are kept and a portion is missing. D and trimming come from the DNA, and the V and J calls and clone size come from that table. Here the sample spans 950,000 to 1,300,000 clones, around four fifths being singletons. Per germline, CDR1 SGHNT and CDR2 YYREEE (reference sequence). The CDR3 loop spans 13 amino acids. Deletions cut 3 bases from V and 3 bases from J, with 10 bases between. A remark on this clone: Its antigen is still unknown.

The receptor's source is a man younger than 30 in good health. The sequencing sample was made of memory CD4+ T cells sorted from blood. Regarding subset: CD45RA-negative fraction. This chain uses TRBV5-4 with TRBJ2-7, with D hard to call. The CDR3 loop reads CASSSDGFYEQYF. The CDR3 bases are TGTGCCAGCAGCTCGGACGGCTTCTACGAGCAGTACTTC.